Shown below are 20 T cell receptor beta chains from a single sample sequenced in a study of T cell responses to AZD1222 COVID-19 vaccine. Using immunoSEQ multiplex PCR, the repertoire was profiled, and TCRdb retains in-frame clones only, with some absent. Of around 100,000 clones listed, approximately 93% are singletons. Sequenced material: peripheral blood, taken on day 0 of AZD1222 vaccination. The receptors come from an adult in good health.

This rearrangement joins TRBV29-1 to TRBJ1-6, with 10 bases matching TRBD1. The ends lost 6 bases at V and 7 bases at J; junction bases unmatched: 6. Germline loops: CDR1 SQVTM, CDR2 ANQGSEA. The CDR3 is 14 residues long. The CDR3, as DNA: TGCAGCGTAAGGGACAGGGGATCGAATTCACCCCTCCACTTT. Translation gives CSVRDRGSNSPLHF.

CDR3 sequence reads: CASRGGTEAFF. The CDR3 DNA sequence: TGTGCCAGCAGGGGGGGGACTGAAGCTTTCTTT. This chain joins TRBV28 and TRBJ1-1; weak D call: TRBD1 (5 bases). This CDR3 is built from 11 residues. From germline, CDR1 is MDHEN and CDR2 SYDVKM. V lost 6 bases, J lost 5 bases, and 7 bases lay in between.

This chain uses TRBV7-2 with TRBJ1-4; no clear D gene. This CDR3 has 14 residues. Germline loops: CDR1 SGHTA, CDR2 FQGNSA. V dropped 0 bases and J dropped 7 bases, with 9 bases sitting between them. CDR3 sequence: CASSLALASEKLFF. The CDR3 DNA sequence: TGTGCCAGCAGCTTAGCCCTCGCAAGTGAAAAACTGTTTTTT. Full variable domain (remainder filled in from reference TRBV7-2 and TRBJ1-4): GAGVSQSPSNKVTEKGKDVELRCDPISGHTALYWYRQSLGQGLEFLIYFQGNSAPDKSGLPSDRFSAERTGGSVSTLTIQRTQQEDSAVYLCASSLALASEKLFFGSGTQLSVL.

The chain employs TRBV5-1 and TRBJ1-2; unclear D gene. Germline assignment: CDR1 SGHRS and CDR2 YFSETQ. V dropped 0 bases and J dropped 4 bases, with 7 bases sitting between them. This CDR3 comprises 13 residues. The CDR3 region is CASSLEWSYGYTF. The CDR3 coding sequence is TGCGCCAGCAGCTTGGAGTGGTCCTATGGCTACACCTTC.

The chain uses TRBV13 and TRBJ2-1; TRBD2 matches at 9 bases. CDR1 and CDR2 (germline): PRHDT, FYEKMQ (reference sequence). The CDR3 is 15 residues long. Trimming removed 5 bases from V and 4 bases from J; junction bases left unmatched: 6. The CDR3 DNA follows: TGTGCCAGCAGCCGCGGGACTAGCAGGTACAATGAGCAGTTCTTC. Amino acid sequence: CASSRGTSRYNEQFF.

The chain employs TRBV7-2 and TRBJ2-7; D not resolved. Per germline, CDR1 SGHTA and CDR2 FQGNSA. V was clipped by 1 base and J by 0 bases, with 10 bases between them. The CDR3 spans 15 residues. CDR3 protein: CASSLGSGGSYEQYF. The CDR3 DNA reads as TGTGCCAGCAGCTTAGGTTCGGGCGGCTCCTACGAGCAGTACTTC.

The genes are TRBV7-2 and TRBJ2-7; D is possibly TRBD1 or TRBD2 (6 bases each). Germline-derived CDR1 and CDR2 are SGHTA and FQGNSA. The CDR3 is made up of 13 amino acids. V shed 5 bases and J shed 7 bases, with 15 bases lying between them. The CDR3 DNA reads as TGTGCCAGCAGCCAGTGGAGGGGGTTGGAGCAGTACTTC. It codes for CASSQWRGLEQYF.

The gene calls are TRBV5-1 and TRBJ2-7; D ambiguous. Germline lookup yields CDR1 SGHRS and CDR2 YFSETQ. The CDR3 has 12 residues. The V and J ends lost 0 bases and 9 bases respectively, with 10 bases between them. The CDR3 sequence: CASSLEGRGQYF. CDR3 nucleotide sequence: TGCGCCAGCAGCTTGGAAGGTCGCGGGCAGTACTTC.

The chain links TRBV7-9 to TRBJ2-1; D perhaps matches TRBD1 (9 bases). V lost 7 bases and J 10 bases, leaving 20 bases between the germline ends. Germline V gene sequence: CDR1 SEHNR, CDR2 FQNEAQ (reference sequence). The CDR3 consists of 14 residues. The CDR3 nucleotides are TGTGCCAGCACCCGGGGGGGACAGGGCGGAGAGCAGTTCTTC. Residues: CASTRGGQGGEQFF.

The chain uses TRBV3-1 (or the pseudogene TRBV3-2) and TRBJ2-1; D remains ambiguous. Trimming cost V 3 bases and J 8 bases, with 8 bases left between them. Germline loops: CDR1 LGHDT, CDR2 YNNKEL (reference sequence). The CDR3 is 12 residues long. The CDR3 region has the DNA TGTGCCAGCAGCCACCCTGGACATGAGCAGTTCTTC. Translating gives CASSHPGHEQFF.

The V call is TRBV20-1, the J call TRBJ1-2, with D hard to call. Germline V gene lookup returns CDR1 DFQATT and CDR2 SNEGSKA (reference sequence). V shed 1 base and J shed 8 bases, with 8 bases lying between them. This CDR3 comprises 11 residues. This CDR3 reads CSARGPGGYTF. The DNA of the CDR3 is TGCAGTGCTAGAGGCCCGGGGGGCTACACCTTC.

The V call is TRBV6-4, the J call TRBJ2-5, with TRBD1 matching 7 bases. Losses at the gene ends were 5 bases for V and 4 bases for J; bases not matched to a gene: 4. The CDR3 is made up of 13 amino acids. The V gene's germline CDR1 is MRHNA and CDR2 SNTAGT. The CDR3 spells CASSLYRGETQYF. The CDR3 DNA reads as TGTGCCAGCAGTTTGTACAGGGGAGAGACCCAGTACTTC.

The chain joins TRBV9 to TRBJ2-2, with D uncertain. In germline, CDR1 is SGDLS, CDR2 YYNGEE. V lost 2 bases to trimming and J lost 0 bases, with 11 bases between them. The CDR3 is made up of 16 amino acids. This chain's CDR3 is CASSVGTTSNTGELFF. DNA for the CDR3: TGTGCCAGCAGCGTCGGTACGACTTCGAACACCGGGGAGCTGTTTTTT.

This sequence joins TRBV6-5 and TRBJ2-2, with D perhaps being TRBD1 or TRBD2 (5 bases each). This CDR3 spans 16 amino acids. V dropped 4 bases and J dropped 7 bases, with 19 bases sitting between them. From germline, CDR1 is MNHEY and CDR2 SVGAGI. CDR3 coding DNA: TGTGCCAGCAGTTCTCCTAGCAGAGAGAGGGGCGGGGAGCTGTTTTTT. It specifies CASSSPSRERGGELFF.

This chain joins TRBV6-4 and TRBJ2-2, with 8 positions matching TRBD2. With 8 bases clipped from V and 5 bases from J, the junction kept 4 bases outside the gene matches. This CDR3 is built from 13 residues. Germline assignment: CDR1 MRHNA and CDR2 SNTAGT. The CDR3 DNA reads TGTGCCAGCCGTACTAGCGGAACCGGGGAGCTGTTTTTT. This encodes CASRTSGTGELFF.

The sample holds one count of this clone. V and J are TRBV6-5 and TRBJ2-1; D not resolved. Germline values: CDR1 MNHEY, CDR2 SVGAGI. This CDR3 contains 13 residues. Trimming took 2 bases from V and 7 from J, leaving 9 bases between them. The CDR3 loop is CASSYELSNEQFF. The CDR3 DNA sequence: TGTGCCAGCAGTTACGAATTGAGTAATGAGCAGTTCTTC.

The gene calls are TRBV25-1 and TRBJ2-5, with TRBD2 matching over 13 bases. The CDR3 contains 17 residues. V dropped 0 bases and J dropped 5; count of bases not matched to a gene: 6. Per the germline V gene, CDR1 is MGHDK and CDR2 is SYGVNS. The CDR3 reads CASSEYSGLAGVETQYF. The CDR3 region has the DNA TGTGCCAGCAGTGAATATAGTGGACTAGCGGGAGTTGAGACCCAGTACTTC. Filled out from reference TRBV25-1 and TRBJ2-5, the complete variable domain reads EADIYQTPRYLVIGTGKKITLECSQTMGHDKMYWYQQDPGMELHLIHYSYGVNSTEKGDLSSESTVSRIRTEHFPLTLESARPSHTSQYLCASSEYSGLAGVETQYFGPGTRLLVL.

The chain carries TRBV5-1 and TRBJ2-5; a possible D gene is TRBD1 (5 bases). Trimming removed 5 bases at V and 2 bases at J, with 13 bases between. Germline V gives CDR1 SGHRS, CDR2 YFSETQ. CDR3 length equals 14 residues. In DNA, the CDR3 is TGCGCCAGCAGTCCGTCTGGGGCTCAAGAGACCCAGTACTTC. Encoded protein: CASSPSGAQETQYF.

The chain recombines TRBV19 with TRBJ1-2, with 8 positions matching TRBD1. In germline, CDR1 is LNHDA, CDR2 SQIVND (reference sequence). The CDR3 contains 14 residues. With 3 bases clipped from V and 3 bases from J, the junction kept 3 bases outside the gene matches. The CDR3 DNA reads TGTGCCAGTAGTATTGCACAGGGGGACTATGGCTACACCTTC. Encoded protein: CASSIAQGDYGYTF.

The chain employs TRBV30 and TRBJ1-4, with 10 bases aligning to TRBD1. V was clipped by 7 bases and J by 6 bases; unmatched bases: 5. The CDR3 spans 13 residues. Germline V gene lookup returns CDR1 GTSNPN and CDR2 SVGIG (reference sequence). The CDR3 DNA reads as TGTGCCTTAGACAGGGGGCAGGATGAAAAACTGTTTTTT. It translates to CALDRGQDEKLFF.